The 14 T cell receptor beta chains in this list originate from one sample, sequenced in a study of naive and memory T cell subsets. The SP2 primer and nested alpha and beta constant region primers amplified ligated cDNA in four rounds. TCRdb reanalysed the 5' RACE reads using MiXCR and keeps one entry per CDR3 protein. Among 50,000 or so distinct CDR3 sequences listed, 7.2% were seen once. The library had UMIs added by 3' ligation of an oligonucleotide to TCR cDNA. Receptors were obtained from a male donor in good health.

V usage is TRBV5-1 and J usage is TRBJ2-7, with 7 bases aligning to TRBD2. The germline CDR1 and CDR2 sequences are SGHRS and YFSETQ. This CDR3 comprises 14 residues. Losses at the gene ends were 8 bases for V and 0 bases for J; bases not matched to a gene: 8. The CDR3 nucleotides are TGCGCCAGTTCCCGAGGACTAGTCTCCTACGAGCAGTACTTC. This gives the protein CASSRGLVSYEQYF.

This clonotype has at least ten counts. The chain combines TRBV2 with TRBJ2-3; D may be TRBD1 (5 bases). The length of the CDR3 is 16 residues. Trimming shortened V by 6 bases and J by 3 bases, and 19 bases separated the two germline ends. In germline, CDR1 is SNHLY, CDR2 FYNNEI. CDR3 nucleotide sequence: TGTGCCAGCAGGGGTGGATGGGGCTCGATTACAGATACGCAGTATTTT. This gives the protein CASRGGWGSITDTQYF.

The sample holds a few counts of this clonotype. The V gene is TRBV20-1, the J gene TRBJ2-5, with 12 bases lining up with TRBD2. CDR1 is DFQATT, CDR2 SNEGSKA, per germline (reference sequence). The CDR3 is 16 residues long. The junction had 7 bases not matched to a gene; V was cut back by 4 bases and J by 1 base. CDR3 coding DNA: TGCAGTGCTAAGGGAGGACTAGCGGGACTCCAAGAGACCCAGTACTTC. As protein: CSAKGGLAGLQETQYF.

The table lists this clonotype with many counts. The chain joins TRBV29-1 to TRBJ1-1, with 11 positions matching TRBD1. Trimming took 6 bases from V and 7 from J; bases not matched to a gene: 1. Germline V lookup: CDR1 SQVTM, CDR2 ANQGSEA. CDR3 size: 11 residues. The CDR3 DNA reads as TGCAGCGTCGGGACAGGGGGTGAAGCTTTCTTT. This encodes CSVGTGGEAFF.

The V and J genes are TRBV6-5 and TRBJ1-6, with D perhaps matching TRBD1 (6 bases). The germline CDR1 and CDR2 sequences are MNHEY and SVGAGI. The CDR3 has 15 amino acids. V was shortened by 10 bases and J by 7 bases, with 20 bases between the two germline ends. The CDR3 DNA is TGTGCCACCAGAGGCGGGGGCGTCCTCAATTCACCCCTCCACTTT. Its translation is CATRGGGVLNSPLHF.

This clonotype appeared many times. The chain carries TRBV2 and TRBJ2-3; 8 bases are a match to TRBD2. After removal of 6 bases from V and 4 bases from J, the junction contained 0 bases not matched to a gene. Germline V gives CDR1 SNHLY, CDR2 FYNNEI. The CDR3 runs to 12 residues. DNA for the CDR3: TGTGCCAGCAGGGGACTAGCAGATACGCAGTATTTT. Translation gives CASRGLADTQYF.

Ten or more counts support this clonotype. V usage is TRBV5-1 and J usage is TRBJ2-1; D is possibly TRBD1 (5 bases). Trimming pared 4 bases from V and 10 bases from J, leaving 21 bases between. Germline CDR1 reads SGHRS; CDR2 reads YFSETQ. The CDR3 consists of 15 residues. This CDR3 is CASSTSGPRAGEQFF. As DNA, the CDR3 is TGCGCCAGCAGCACCTCCGGGCCCAGGGCAGGGGAGCAGTTCTTC. Full variable domain (rest looked up from reference TRBV5-1 and TRBJ2-1): KAGVTQTPRYLIKTRGQQVTLSCSPISGHRSVSWYQQTPGQGLQFLFEYFSETQRNKGNFPGRFSGRQFSNSRSEMNVSTLELGDSALYLCASSTSGPRAGEQFFGPGTRLTVL.

The chain combines TRBV2 with TRBJ2-3; D gene uncertain. The CDR3 runs to 13 residues. Trimming removed 0 bases at V and 8 bases at J, with 9 bases between. CDR1 and CDR2 (germline): SNHLY, FYNNEI. The CDR3 nucleotides are TGTGCCAGCAGTGAAGCATTTTGGGGTACGCAGTATTTT. Translated: CASSEAFWGTQYF.

This clonotype showed up many times. This chain connects TRBV12-3 or TRBV12-4 to TRBJ2-1, with D unresolved. CDR3 length: 16 residues. Trimming removed 1 base at V and 1 base at J, with 11 bases between. The CDR3 bases are TGTGCCAGCAGTTTAGGGCTAGTGGGTTCCTACAATGAGCAGTTCTTC. Its protein is CASSLGLVGSYNEQFF.

The V and J genes are TRBV12-3 or TRBV12-4 and TRBJ2-2; D perhaps matches TRBD2 (5 bases). The CDR3 loop spans 16 amino acids. With 2 bases removed from V and 4 bases from J, the gap between germline ends came to 14 bases. The CDR3 spells CASSLIGRGTTGELFF. The CDR3 DNA follows: TGTGCCAGCAGTTTAATCGGACGGGGAACCACCGGGGAGCTGTTTTTT.

CDR3 nucleotide sequence: TGTGCTAGTGGTTCCCAATATAGCAATCAGCCCCAGCATTTT. Protein sequence: CASGSQYSNQPQHF. The V call is TRBV12-5, the J call TRBJ1-5; D ambiguous. CDR3 length equals 14 residues. Germline CDR1 reads LGHNT; CDR2 reads FRNRAP. V shed 4 bases and J shed 0 bases, with 7 bases lying between them.

The sample holds a few counts of this clonotype. The gene calls are TRBV20-1 and TRBJ1-3; no definite D call. V was clipped by 8 bases and J by 0 bases, with 11 bases between them. Germline lookup yields CDR1 DFQATT and CDR2 SNEGSKA (reference sequence). The CDR3 has 13 amino acids. The CDR3: CSINSNSGNTIYF. The CDR3 DNA reads TGCAGTATAAACAGTAACTCTGGAAACACCATATATTTT.

This clonotype was counted at least ten times. The gene calls are TRBV5-1 and TRBJ2-3, with D possibly being TRBD1 or TRBD2 (5 bases each). V was clipped by 4 bases and J by 2 bases, with 11 bases between them. The CDR3 extends over 14 amino acids. Per the germline V gene, CDR1 is SGHRS and CDR2 is YFSETQ. CDR3 DNA: TGCGCCAGCAGCACGCAGGGAGACACAGATACGCAGTATTTT. Amino acids: CASSTQGDTDTQYF.

This clonotype was detected many times. The J gene is TRBJ1-5, the V gene TRBV24-1, with a tentative D call TRBD1 (5 bases). The germline CDR1 and CDR2 sequences are KGHDR and SFDVKD. This CDR3 is 17 amino acids long. The V and J ends lost 5 bases and 2 bases respectively, with 18 bases between them. DNA for the CDR3: TGTGCCACCAGTGGCCATATTCAGGGCCTGGGCAATCAGCCCCAGCATTTT. It translates to CATSGHIQGLGNQPQHF.